This T cell receptor (beta chain) was identified during a study of tumor-infiltrating lymphocytes in localized non-small cell lung cancer (dated by TCRdb to 2020 to 2023). Regarding the study in general: The cohort included patients whose samples were collected after neoadjuvant chemotherapy, as well as both smokers and never-smokers and several histologies. In total, the ICON cohort was made up of under 180 surgical patients who had localized non-small cell lung cancer and whose tumors were resected. A total of 55 patients were part of the paired comparison of immunoSEQ T-cell fraction between tumor and uninvolved lung. Each patient contributed resected tumor tissue and uninvolved lung tissue from the same patient, described as non-adjacent to the tumor. TCR sequencing was one of several integrated assays, alongside flow cytometry, multiplex immunofluorescence, RNA-seq, exome sequencing and proteomics, applied to the same patients. On the study overall, not on this receptor specifically: Consistent with immunofluorescence CD3 counts, TCRbeta sequencing supported greater T cell infiltration in tumors than in uninvolved lung tissue. The TCR-derived T-cell fraction showed no difference between the flow cytometry-defined immunotypes IM1 (good prognosis) and IM2 (poor prognosis). No association of tumor T-cell fraction from TCR sequencing with recurrence-free survival was found (p = 0.61). Since assay coverage differed from patient to patient depending on how much tissue was available, TCR sequencing was done for only a subset of the cohort. Because different assays used different pieces of the same tissue, intratumor heterogeneity could not be separated from technical variation.

The CDR3 runs 13 amino acids, cysteine and phenylalanine included. The only DNA kept is the CDR3, 39 bases in frame from the first base. Trimming takes 11 bases from V and 8 bases from J, and the germline ends sit 19 bases apart. Looking up the germline V gene yields CDR1 MNHEY and CDR2 SVGAGI. ICON enrollment began in early 2016, and the last patient was enrolled in 2018. A subcohort of some 77 patients provided fresh tumor and matched uninvolved tissue for in-depth immune analyses, with TCR sequencing among those analyses. No cell sorting was done, and TCR sequencing was instead run on DNA isolated from bulk tissue. The T-cell fraction in tumor and uninvolved lung tissue was obtained from TCR sequencing using the immunoSEQ assay. The source study handled its data this way. To analyze survival, patients were divided into a high T-cell fraction group (upper tertile) and a low T-cell fraction group (lower two tertiles), and the two groups were compared using a log-rank test. A signed-rank test was used to test paired tumor versus uninvolved lung differences in T-cell fraction. Entries here come from immuneACCESS through TCRdb and include only in-frame sequences with V and J called. Some clones fail to appear in such tables; in the studies checked, an unresolved V gene covers under half of the shortfall, and the cause of the remainder is unknown. V and J calls and clone size come straight from that table; D and trimming were deduced from the DNA. A total of about 15,000 clones appear in this sample, roughly 75% of them only once. The ten most abundant clones make up around 4.1% of the sample.

About this clone itself: There is no known antigen for this receptor. The sample holds no much larger clone one base away, and base qualities are not on file.

The origin of this receptor is a human donor with non-small cell lung cancer. Sample: lung tumor tissue. The V gene is TRBV6-5 and the J gene is TRBJ2-1, with a weak D call of TRBD1 (5 bases match). In nucleotide form, the sequence is TGTGCCGTTAGCAGGGCGGTCGGCGATGAGCAGTTCTTC. The resulting protein is CAVSRAVGDEQFF.